Each of the 6 T cell receptor beta chains below was sequenced from the same sample in a study of blood T cell repertoires in COVID-19. Sequenced by immunoSEQ multiplex PCR; TCRdb stores in-frame clones only, minus some. This table holds some 60,000 clones, 90% found once. Sequencing was done on a sample of peripheral blood. These receptors all stem from a middle-aged man with acute or convalescent COVID-19.

This clone was observed a handful of times. This chain connects TRBV5-6 to TRBJ1-4; possibly TRBD1 for D (5 bases). The germline V gene encodes CDR1 SGHDT and CDR2 YYEEEE. This CDR3 has 14 amino acids. V was clipped by 1 base and J by 8 bases, with 12 bases between them. CDR3 sequence reads: CASSLKGEGEKLFF. Written as DNA, the CDR3 is TGTGCCAGCAGCTTGAAAGGGGAGGGGGAAAAACTGTTTTTT.

The chain employs TRBV19 and TRBJ1-2; 7 bases match TRBD1. Germline CDR1 reads LNHDA; CDR2 reads SQIVND (reference sequence). V shed 5 bases and J 3 bases; nucleotides not matched to a gene: 3. The length of the CDR3 is 13 residues. The CDR3 coding sequence is TGTGCCAGTAGTCCCCAGGGGGACTATGGCTACACCTTC. It translates to CASSPQGDYGYTF.

This clone was seen just once. This chain uses TRBV7-6 with TRBJ1-2; D is unresolved. V was pared by 3 bases and J by 1 base, with 6 bases between. Germline values: CDR1 SGHVS, CDR2 FNYEAQ. There are 13 residues in the CDR3. CDR3 sequence (DNA): TGTGCCAGCAGCTTTTCCCGTAACTATGGCTACACCTTC. Translated, it gives CASSFSRNYGYTF.

This chain links TRBV2 with TRBJ1-2, with 9 nucleotides matching TRBD1. This CDR3 has 14 amino acids. The V gene's germline CDR1 is SNHLY and CDR2 FYNNEI. Trimming at V came to 7 bases and at J to 7 bases, leaving 10 bases not matched to a gene. CDR3 amino acids: CASNQGQGLRGYTF. DNA of the CDR3: TGTGCCAGCAACCAGGGACAGGGCCTACGTGGCTACACCTTC.

This chain uses TRBV7-2 with TRBJ2-1, with 12 bases that match TRBD2. Germline V gives CDR1 SGHTA, CDR2 FQGNSA. This CDR3 region has 15 residues. Trimming removed 6 bases from V and 4 bases from J; junction bases left unmatched: 4. For the CDR3, the DNA is TGTGCCAGCAGTCGTACTAGCGGGAGGTACAATGAGCAGTTCTTC. Protein: CASSRTSGRYNEQFF.

Here the CDR3 DNA reads TGTGCCAGCAGCTCCGCGCGGGGACAGGCCAAGGGCTACACCTTC. It yields the protein CASSSARGQAKGYTF. The chain is built from TRBV7-2 and TRBJ1-2, with 8 bases aligning to TRBD1. Losses at the gene ends were 4 bases for V and 8 bases for J; bases not matched to a gene: 12. The CDR3 consists of 15 residues. Germline V gene lookup returns CDR1 SGHTA and CDR2 FQGNSA.